This is a list of T cell receptor beta chains from one sample in a study of T cell responses to AZD1222 COVID-19 vaccine. Using immunoSEQ multiplex PCR, the repertoire was profiled, and TCRdb retains in-frame clones only, with some absent. The table shows about 110,000 clones, with about 92% occurring only once. Specimen: peripheral blood, collected on day 0 of MenACWY control vaccination. Receptors originate from an adult in good health. Both conserved end residues are part of each CDR3. The order of the fields is CDR3 DNA, CDR3 protein, clone size, D gene, J gene, V gene. A D gene is named only where the DNA matches it firmly. Clone size appears in some rows only: once, few, many, or a class for an expanded clone.

TGCGCCAGCAGCCATTCGACAGGGGGCACCTACGAGCAGTACTTC	CASSHSTGGTYEQYF	-	TRBD1	TRBJ2-7	TRBV4-1
TGTGCCTGGATCGGGACTAGCGGGTTTGACACAGATACGCAGTATTTT	CAWIGTSGFDTDTQYF	few	TRBD2	TRBJ2-3	TRBV30
TGCGCCAGCAGTGACCCTCAATTCACCGGGGAGCTGTTTTTT	CASSDPQFTGELFF	-	-	TRBJ2-2	TRBV10-2
TGTGCCAGCAGGGTCGTGTATCTCGGACACGAGCAGTACTTC	CASRVVYLGHEQYF	-	-	TRBJ2-7	TRBV6-5
TGTGCCAGCAGTGCGGAGGGGGCTTTGAACACTGAAGCTTTCTTT	CASSAEGALNTEAFF	once	TRBD1	TRBJ1-1	TRBV28
TGCGCCAGCAGCCAAGTCCGGACAGGGGCCTACGAGCAGTACTTC	CASSQVRTGAYEQYF	once	TRBD1	TRBJ2-7	TRBV4-3
TGTGCCAGCTCAGCTACAGGGACGAATCAGCCCCAGCATTTT	CASSATGTNQPQHF	-	-	TRBJ1-5	TRBV18
TGTGCCTGGAGTGTGGGGCAGAACTACGAGCAGTACTTC	CAWSVGQNYEQYF	-	-	TRBJ2-7	TRBV30
TGCGCCAGCAGTGAGTGGACAGGGGATAAGGCAGATACGCAGTATTTT	CASSEWTGDKADTQYF	-	TRBD1	TRBJ2-3	TRBV10-1
TGTGCCAGCAGCTCCCGACTAGCGGGGGTTGGGGAGACCCAGTACTTC	CASSSRLAGVGETQYF	-	TRBD2	TRBJ2-5	TRBV11-2
TGTGCCAGCAGCAGAGAGGGAGCCTTCTACGAGCAGTACTTC	CASSREGAFYEQYF	-	-	TRBJ2-7	TRBV7-9
TGTGCCAGCAGCCTCTCCACAGGGGCTGGAGGTGAAGCTTTCTTT	CASSLSTGAGGEAFF	-	TRBD1	TRBJ1-1	TRBV3-1/TRBV3-2
TGTGCCAGCAGCGGATTCGGGACAGACCCCTACGAGCAGTACTTC	CASSGFGTDPYEQYF	-	TRBD1	TRBJ2-7	TRBV9
TGTGCCAGCAGTTACCGCGGCGGAGGGCAAGAGACCCAGTACTTC	CASSYRGGGQETQYF	-	-	TRBJ2-5	TRBV6-5
TGTGCCAGCAGAAACAGGCACTCCTATAATTCACCCCTCCACTTT	CASRNRHSYNSPLHF	-	-	TRBJ1-6	TRBV6-5
TGTGCCAGCAAGGTGTTTGGTGAAGCTTTCTTT	CASKVFGEAFF	-	-	TRBJ1-1	TRBV28
TGTGCCTGGAGGGCCCCCGGGGGCTCGGACGAGCAGTACTTC	CAWRAPGGSDEQYF	-	-	TRBJ2-7	TRBV30
TGTGCCAGCAGCCTACACTCTAGGGGCGATAACTATGGCTACACCTTC	CASSLHSRGDNYGYTF	-	-	TRBJ1-2	TRBV28
TGTGCCACCAGTGATTCGGGGGGGGACTACAATGAGCAGTTCTTC	CATSDSGGDYNEQFF	-	TRBD2	TRBJ2-1	TRBV24-1
TGTGCCAGCAGTGATGGGGGGAGCACTGAAGCTTTCTTT	CASSDGGSTEAFF	-	-	TRBJ1-1	TRBV2
TGTGCCAGCCAGGACAGGCTCAATCAGCCCCAGCATTTT	CASQDRLNQPQHF	-	TRBD1	TRBJ1-5	TRBV19
TGCGCCAGCAGCCAAGTTTTCAGGAGCTCTGGAAACACCATATATTTT	CASSQVFRSSGNTIYF	-	-	TRBJ1-3	TRBV4-1
TGTGCCAGCAGACCGCCGGGACAGGGCGGCTACACCTTC	CASRPPGQGGYTF	-	TRBD1	TRBJ1-2	TRBV6-5
TGCGCCAGCAGCTTCTGGACTAGCGGGGTGTACGAGCAGTACTTC	CASSFWTSGVYEQYF	-	TRBD2	TRBJ2-7	TRBV5-1
TGTGCCAGCAGCTTAGCCGGTGGGTCCGGATTTCGAGGAAACACCATATATTTT	CASSLAGGSGFRGNTIYF	-	-	TRBJ1-3	TRBV7-9
TGCGCCAGCAGCATCTTCAAGCAGAACACTGAAGCTTTCTTT	CASSIFKQNTEAFF	-	-	TRBJ1-1	TRBV5-1
TGTGCCTCGGCGGACAGGGGGCAAGGCTACACCTTC	CASADRGQGYTF	-	TRBD1	TRBJ1-2	TRBV19
TGTGCCTGGAGTTCGGGGAGTCCCTGGGCCGGGGAGCTGTTTTTT	CAWSSGSPWAGELFF	once	-	TRBJ2-2	TRBV30